This T cell receptor beta chain derives from a study of glioma-infiltrating T cells. Using RNA template, CDR3s of TCR alpha and beta were amplified with iRepertoire arm-PCR. Tissue mRNA or PBMC total RNA, 100-400 ng, went into one-step reverse transcription and amplification. TCRdb passed the multiplex PCR reads through MiXCR, listing each CDR3 protein once. Of 150,000 to 200,000 distinct CDR3 sequences in the sample, approximately 40% were seen once. Trimming removed 4 bases from V and 8 bases from J; junction bases left unmatched: 7. CDR3 length equals 13 residues. The germline V gene has CDR1 SQVTM and CDR2 ANQGSEA. Study-wide points: CDR3 overlap between tissue and blood was very small. Above-expected tissue-blood divergence occurred in all gliomas, most in low-grade ones.

About this clonotype: Its antigen remains unidentified.

Material for sequencing was glioma tissue, nonneoplastic brain tissue, or PBMCs (not recorded which). This sequence was found in a human donor with low-grade glioma or glioblastoma, undergoing nonglioma brain surgery, or in good health (not recorded which). J is TRBJ2-4 and V is TRBV29-1; 8 positions agree with TRBD2. The DNA of the CDR3 is TGCAGCGTTGTAAATAGCGGGACGTACATTCAGTACTTC. Its translation is CSVVNSGTYIQYF.